This T cell receptor beta chain originates from a study of early T cells in non-severe SARS-CoV-2 infection (TCRdb year 2021). Describing the broader study: Bulk RNA from unsorted whole blood was used for TCR sequencing, so alpha and beta chains could not be paired.

This clonotype was counted a few times. Its binding antigen is unknown. No much larger clonotype is one base removed from it; base qualities were not supplied. Set within a cohort of healthcare workers in London, UK, this nested case-control study involved weekly PCR testing of nasopharyngeal swabs along with blood sampling. Healthcare workers were recruited during the week of the UK lockdown, between 23 and 31 March 2020, and followed weekly for up to roughly 15 weeks. The library was generated by 5' RACE. The data were produced on a NextSeq 500. To correct for sequencing error and PCR bias, the TCR library protocol tagged individual cDNA molecules with unique molecular identifiers. Both TCR alpha and beta chains were sequenced, and tight co-correlation was observed between alpha and beta sequence abundances in each sample. The study's own analysis went as follows. V gene, J gene and CDR3 annotation of TCR sequences was performed with Decombinator V4. TCRs were defined as expanded if a significant change between any two time points was detected under a Poisson model with p below 0.0001. TCR abundances were normalised to the total number of TCRs sequenced per sample and were expressed as counts per million. MAIT TCRs were defined by TRAV1-2 paired with TRAJ12, TRAJ20 or TRAJ33, and iNKT TCRs by TRAV10 paired with TRAJ18. VDJdb, accessed on 1 November 2021, was searched for TCRs annotated for CMV, EBV and SARS-CoV-2, and TCRs annotated for more than one antigen were excluded. In TCRdb, the public reads were trimmed at Q25 with fastp and aligned with MiXCR, with productive beta chains retained. Each entry merges the rows of one CDR3 protein and shows their most common DNA and genes. TCRdb's processing, not the authors' own work, is the source of the V and J calls. The sample table contains some 87,000 distinct CDR3 sequences; only one count was recorded for roughly 13% of them. The ten most abundant clones make up 1.1% of the sample.

The paper as a whole reports these results and caveats: Matching against VDJdb was skewed toward anti-spike CD8 responses, likely underestimated virus-specific expansions, and missed private and CD4 specificities.

The CDR3 runs 15 residues from the cysteine to the phenylalanine. The CDR3 DNA has 45 bases and is translated from base 1. According to the germline V gene (reference sequence), CDR1 reads SGHKS and CDR2 reads YYEKEE. Cut back by 2 bases and 2 bases, the V and J ends lie 10 bases apart. The V and J segments used are TRBV5-5 and TRBJ2-2; TRBD2 is a possible D gene, resting on 7 matching bases. Sequencing was done on a sample of whole blood. The sequence was obtained from an adult who was a healthcare worker with PCR-confirmed SARS-CoV-2 infection or an uninfected control (not recorded which). The CDR3 corresponds to CASSFGGPNTGELFF. Read as DNA, the sequence is TGTGCCAGCAGCTTCGGGGGGCCCAACACCGGGGAGCTGTTTTTT.